The 32 T cell receptor beta chains presented below share a single source sample, sequenced in a study of OX40 agonist ivuxolimab in advanced cancers. Generated by immunoSEQ multiplex PCR, the TCRdb table keeps only in-frame clones and is missing some. The sample gives nearly 45,000 clones, approximately 88% of which show up once; approximately 16% is in the top ten. The source was CD4+ or CD8+ T cells sorted from blood, collected in a trial of the OX40 agonist ivuxolimab. These receptors originate from an adult with an advanced solid tumor such as melanoma, head and neck, liver or kidney cancer.

This chain uses TRBV4-3 with TRBJ2-1, with 7 bases aligning to TRBD2. This CDR3 has 17 amino acids. V shed 0 bases, J shed 8 bases, and the junction held 13 bases outside the gene matches. Per germline, CDR1 LGHNA and CDR2 YSLEER. In DNA form, the CDR3 reads TGCGCCAGCAGCCAAGATGGGGGGACTACCCTCCCCGATGAGCAGTTCTTC. Translation gives CASSQDGGTTLPDEQFF.

The rearrangement links TRBV9 to TRBJ2-3; D unclear. CDR3 size: 11 residues. Per germline, CDR1 SGDLS and CDR2 YYNGEE. V shed 3 bases and J shed 5 bases, with 4 bases lying between them. CDR3: CASSAGDTQYF. The CDR3 region has the DNA TGTGCCAGCAGCGCGGGAGATACGCAGTATTTT. Using reference TRBV9 and TRBJ2-3 for the parts outside the CDR3, the full variable domain is DSGVTQTPKHLITATGQRVTLRCSPRSGDLSVYWYQQSLDQGLQFLIQYYNGEERAKGNILERFSAQQFPDLHSELNLSSLELGDSALYFCASSAGDTQYFGPGTRLTVL.

Here the CDR3 reads CASKRTTSFADTQYF. The CDR3 DNA reads as TGTGCCAGCAAGAGGACTACTTCGTTCGCAGATACGCAGTATTTT. The chain employs TRBV27 and TRBJ2-3; a weak D match, TRBD2 (6 bases). Germline V gene sequence: CDR1 MNHEY, CDR2 SMNVEV (reference sequence). The CDR3 sequence is 15 residues long. Trimming left V 7 bases short and J 4 bases short, with 18 bases between.

The rearrangement uses TRBV10-3 and TRBJ2-7; perhaps TRBD2 as D (5 bases). Trimming stripped 6 bases from V and 4 bases from J, with 22 bases between. Per germline, CDR1 ENHRY and CDR2 SYGVKD. There are 16 residues in the CDR3. CDR3 bases: TGTGCCATCAGGGTGTCTCGTGACGAGCCGGGGTACGAGCAGTACTTC. Its protein product is CAIRVSRDEPGYEQYF.

The chain is built from TRBV5-3 and TRBJ1-2; D might be TRBD1 (5 bases). TRBV5-3 is treated as an ORF (open reading frame) with a function not yet certain. Deletions cut 0 bases from V and 7 bases from J, with 19 bases between. The CDR3 has 16 amino acids. The CDR3 bases are TGTGCCAGAAGCTTGGGTTTTAGGGCAGGGCGGTGTGGCTACACCTTC. Translating it yields CARSLGFRAGRCGYTF.

The rearrangement uses TRBV27 and TRBJ2-7; maybe TRBD1 (5 bases). V dropped 3 bases and J dropped 2 bases, with 8 bases sitting between them. CDR1 is MNHEY, CDR2 SMNVEV, per germline (reference sequence). The CDR3 is 13 residues long. CDR3 DNA: TGTGCCAGCAGTTTTGGGGCTACCTACGAGCAGTACTTC. Residues: CASSFGATYEQYF.

This clone is deemed medium-sized. V gene TRBV5-5 combines with J gene TRBJ2-7, with a weak D call TRBD1 (5 bases). The CDR3 loop spans 14 amino acids. CDR1 and CDR2 (germline): SGHKS, YYEKEE (reference sequence). Trimming left V 4 bases short and J 0 bases short, with 11 bases between. The CDR3 DNA reads as TGTGCCAGCAGCCTGGACAACCCCTCCTACGAGCAGTACTTC. Its translation: CASSLDNPSYEQYF. The whole variable domain, remainder taken from reference TRBV5-5 and TRBJ2-7, is DAGVTQSPTHLIKTRGQQVTLRCSPISGHKSVSWYQQVLGQGPQFIFQYYEKEERGRGNFPDRFSARQFPNYSSELNVNALLLGDSALYLCASSLDNPSYEQYFGPGTRLTVT.

This chain joins TRBV11-1 and TRBJ2-2, with D possibly matching TRBD1 (6 bases). CDR3 length equals 15 residues. From germline, CDR1 is SGHAT and CDR2 FQDESV (reference sequence). V lost 5 bases to trimming and J lost 3 bases, with 13 bases between them. In DNA, the CDR3 is TGTGCCAGCAGCCAGGACAGTATCTACACCGGGGAGCTGTTTTTT. The encoded protein is CASSQDSIYTGELFF.

The chain couples TRBV5-1 to TRBJ2-7, with 8 bases identical to TRBD1. Germline V gene sequence: CDR1 SGHRS, CDR2 YFSETQ. J was trimmed by 3 bases and V by 1 base; bases with no gene match: 6. CDR3 length: 15 amino acids. CDR3 in amino acids: CASSLSGGRFYEQYF. The CDR3 DNA reads as TGCGCCAGCAGCTTGTCAGGGGGCAGGTTCTACGAGCAGTACTTC.

This rearrangement joins TRBV7-9 to TRBJ1-1; D ambiguous. The V gene lost 3 bases and the J gene lost 5 bases, with 4 bases spanning the gap. Germline V lookup: CDR1 SEHNR, CDR2 FQNEAQ (reference sequence). CDR3 size: 11 residues. CDR3 DNA: TGTGCCAGCAGCTTGGGGACTGAAGCTTTCTTT. Its protein product is CASSLGTEAFF.

The chain carries TRBV7-9 and TRBJ2-5; D gene uncertain. Trimming stripped 7 bases from V and 5 bases from J, with 14 bases between. The CDR3 is 13 amino acids. The germline gives CDR1 SEHNR, CDR2 FQNEAQ (reference sequence). The CDR3 DNA reads as TGTGCCAGCAAGGGAACTTGGCAGGAGACCCAGTACTTC. It encodes CASKGTWQETQYF.

This chain connects TRBV14 to TRBJ2-1; D may be TRBD2 (5 bases). V lost 7 bases to trimming and J lost 3 bases, with 19 bases between them. Germline V gene lookup returns CDR1 SGHDN and CDR2 FVKESK. The length of the CDR3 is 16 residues. In nucleotides, the CDR3 is TGTGCCAGCATGCCCTATGGGTGGGAGAACTACAATGAGCAGTTCTTC. As protein: CASMPYGWENYNEQFF.

The chain couples TRBV4-2 to TRBJ2-2; weak D call: TRBD2 (5 bases). Trimming took off 0 bases at V and 8 bases at J, with 13 bases between the two ends. The CDR3 runs 15 residues. Germline-derived CDR1 and CDR2 are LGHNA and YNFKEQ. In DNA, the CDR3 is TGTGCCAGCAGCCAAGAAAGATGGACGGGGGGGGAGCTGTTTTTT. Translation: CASSQERWTGGELFF.

The V call is TRBV19, the J call TRBJ1-2; D is undetermined. Germline V gene data show CDR1 as LNHDA and CDR2 as SQIVND (reference sequence). V was cut by 6 bases and J by 4 bases, with 6 bases left in between. The CDR3 is 11 amino acids. The chain's CDR3 is CASSYAYGYTF. CDR3 bases: TGTGCCAGTAGCTATGCCTATGGCTACACCTTC.

V and J are TRBV23-1 and TRBJ2-7; TRBD1 aligns across 9 bases. TRBV23-1 is known as an ORF, though its function is uncertain. CDR3 length equals 19 residues. The V and J ends lost 2 bases and 2 bases, in that order; junction bases with no gene match: 16. Written as DNA, the CDR3 is TGCGCCAGCAGTCAAATTGGCCAGGGCGGGACAGGGAAACCCTACGAGCAGTACTTC. Its translation: CASSQIGQGGTGKPYEQYF.

The gene calls are TRBV14 and TRBJ1-2, with D possibly being TRBD1 (6 bases). Germline V gene sequence: CDR1 SGHDN, CDR2 FVKESK. CDR3 length equals 13 residues. V was shortened by 4 bases and J by 7 bases, with 13 bases between the two germline ends. The CDR3 reads CASSLRQDLGYTF. CDR3 sequence (DNA): TGTGCCAGCAGCCTAAGACAGGACCTTGGCTACACCTTC. The whole variable domain, filled in from reference TRBV14 and TRBJ1-2, reads EAGVTQFPSHSVIEKGQTVTLRCDPISGHDNLYWYRRVMGKEIKFLLHFVKESKQDESGMPNNRFLAERTGGTYSTLKVQPAELEDSGVYFCASSLRQDLGYTFGSGTRLTVV.

V gene TRBV28 combines with J gene TRBJ1-2; 7 nucleotides agree with TRBD1. J gave up 7 bases and V 5 bases, and 10 bases lay outside the gene matches. This CDR3 comprises 14 residues. The germline CDR1 and CDR2 sequences are MDHEN and SYDVKM. CDR3 in DNA: TGTGCCAGCAGTCCCACAGGGGCCCCTGGTGGCTACACCTTC. Protein sequence: CASSPTGAPGGYTF.

The chain recombines TRBV15 with TRBJ2-3, with D perhaps TRBD1 (6 bases). V lost 0 bases, J lost 4 bases, and 11 bases lay in between. Germline V gene lookup returns CDR1 LNHNV and CDR2 YYDKDF (reference sequence). This CDR3 comprises 15 residues. The CDR3 DNA follows: TGTGCCACCAGCAGAGAACAGGGACGCCCAGATACGCAGTATTTT. It specifies CATSREQGRPDTQYF.

The rearrangement uses TRBV28 and TRBJ2-3; 7 bases match TRBD2. Looked up from germline, CDR1 is MDHEN and CDR2 is SYDVKM. The CDR3 spans 16 residues. J lost 4 bases, V lost 3 bases, and 10 bases had no gene match. The CDR3 DNA is TGTGCCAGCAGTTTCTTGACTAGCTGGGGCCCAGATACGCAGTATTTT. Encoded protein: CASSFLTSWGPDTQYF.

The genes are TRBV5-6 and TRBJ1-2; D is undetermined. The CDR3 is 14 residues long. The germline CDR1 and CDR2 sequences are SGHDT and YYEEEE. Trimming stripped 3 bases from V and 8 bases from J, with 17 bases between. This CDR3 is CASSSISSSKGYTF. The DNA for the CDR3 is TGTGCCAGCAGCTCCATAAGTTCATCTAAAGGCTACACCTTC.

This chain uses TRBV7-8 with TRBJ2-1; 7 nucleotides match TRBD2. The germline gives CDR1 SGHVS, CDR2 FQNEAQ. The V segment lost 5 bases and the J segment 6 bases; nucleotides outside the gene matches: 13. The CDR3 consists of 16 residues. CDR3 nucleotide sequence: TGTGCCAGCAGCCCCGCCGGGGGGACGTACCTCAATGAGCAGTTCTTC. Translated: CASSPAGGTYLNEQFF.

This rearrangement joins TRBV12-5 to TRBJ1-2; no firm D call. Per the germline V gene, CDR1 is LGHNT and CDR2 is FRNRAP. Deletions cut 2 bases from V and 3 bases from J, with 13 bases between. This CDR3 contains 15 residues. The CDR3 protein is CASGLSAGDYYGYTF. The CDR3 bases are TGTGCTAGTGGTTTGTCCGCCGGCGATTACTATGGCTACACCTTC.

This rearrangement joins TRBV28 to TRBJ2-7, with D unresolved. V was cut by 3 bases and J by 0 bases, with 6 bases left in between. This CDR3 comprises 13 residues. Germline CDR1 and CDR2: MDHEN and SYDVKM. In nucleotides, the CDR3 is TGTGCCAGCAGTTTCGGCAGCTCCTACGAGCAGTACTTC. Translating it yields CASSFGSSYEQYF.

This clone was observed a single time. This chain links TRBV2 with TRBJ2-1, with 7 nucleotides matching TRBD1. The CDR3 contains 15 residues. Looked up from germline, CDR1 is SNHLY and CDR2 is FYNNEI. Germline trimming cut 3 bases from V and 1 base from J; bases unmatched to any gene: 3. The CDR3 sequence is CASSDWDRSYNEQFF. CDR3 nucleotide sequence: TGTGCCAGCAGTGACTGGGACAGATCCTACAATGAGCAGTTCTTC.

The chain couples TRBV6-1 to TRBJ1-2, with D tentatively TRBD1 (5 bases). V dropped 6 bases and J dropped 5 bases, with 19 bases sitting between them. CDR1 and CDR2 (germline): MNHNS, SASEGT. The CDR3 loop spans 15 amino acids. The CDR3 region has the DNA TGTGCCAGCAGAGTGGGAGCAGGGCCTTCGTATGGCTACACCTTC. Its protein is CASRVGAGPSYGYTF.

The chain recombines TRBV9 with TRBJ2-7; D may be TRBD1 or TRBD2 (5 bases each). Germline CDR1 reads SGDLS; CDR2 reads YYNGEE. Trimming removed 4 bases from V and 2 bases from J, with 13 bases in between. The CDR3 runs to 14 residues. The CDR3 DNA reads as TGTGCCAGCAGCCCGCCTGAGGGGCCCTACGAGCAGTACTTC. Protein product: CASSPPEGPYEQYF.

This chain uses TRBV6-5 with TRBJ1-2, with unresolved D. The V and J ends lost 0 bases and 0 bases respectively, with 8 bases between them. Germline V gene sequence: CDR1 MNHEY, CDR2 SVGAGI. This CDR3 has 15 amino acids. The CDR3 sequence: CASSYSTGANYGYTF. CDR3 DNA: TGTGCCAGCAGTTACTCAACTGGAGCTAACTATGGCTACACCTTC.

The chain links TRBV7-9 to TRBJ2-4; the D gene is possibly TRBD2 (5 bases). The V end was cut by 5 bases, the J end by 1 base, with 12 bases between. The CDR3 is 15 residues long. The germline gives CDR1 SEHNR, CDR2 FQNEAQ (reference sequence). CDR3 nucleotide sequence: TGTGCCAGCAGCCCCTTATCGGGGGCCAAAAACATTCAGTACTTC. Its translation: CASSPLSGAKNIQYF.

V is TRBV2 and J is TRBJ2-7, with a tentative D call TRBD1 (6 bases). CDR3 length: 15 residues. Germline loops: CDR1 SNHLY, CDR2 FYNNEI. Trimming left V 4 bases short and J 3 bases short, with 16 bases between. Here the CDR3 reads CASSGDTPPYYEQYF. The CDR3 DNA follows: TGTGCCAGCAGTGGGGACACCCCCCCGTACTACGAGCAGTACTTC.

V usage is TRBV11-3 and J usage is TRBJ1-1, with TRBD1 as a possible D gene (6 bases). Between the trimmed V and J ends, which lost 2 bases and 4 bases, there was a span of 11 bases. The CDR3 is 14 amino acids. Germline V gene data show CDR1 as SGHNT and CDR2 as YENEEA. The CDR3 nucleotides read TGTGCCAGCAGCTTACGAGGGGGTACCACTGAAGCTTTCTTT. It specifies CASSLRGGTTEAFF.

V usage is TRBV27 and J usage is TRBJ2-1; 14 nucleotides match TRBD2. The CDR3 length is 17 residues. Germline V gene sequence: CDR1 MNHEY, CDR2 SMNVEV (reference sequence). V was pared by 5 bases and J by 2 bases, with 5 bases of the junction left unmatched. CDR3 nucleotide sequence: TGTGCCAGCAGTACCGGGACTAGCGGGAGCGCCTACAATGAGCAGTTCTTC. Amino acid sequence: CASSTGTSGSAYNEQFF.

This clone was seen only once. The chain links TRBV19 to TRBJ1-5; no reliable D call. Germline lookup yields CDR1 LNHDA and CDR2 SQIVND (reference sequence). There are 15 residues in the CDR3. Deletions cut 1 base from V and 0 bases from J, with 7 bases between. CDR3 nucleotide sequence: TGTGCCAGTAGTATAGGAGAGTTTAGCAATCAGCCCCAGCATTTT. It translates to CASSIGEFSNQPQHF.